These 7 T cell receptor beta chains were sequenced from one sample in a study of blood T cell repertoires in COVID-19. Clones were sequenced by immunoSEQ multiplex PCR, and TCRdb holds only the in-frame ones, with some missing. The sample lists about 78,000 clones, less than 95% seen once, with around 0.96% in the top ten. Sequences were obtained from peripheral blood. The receptors shown here come from a woman aged 45-65 years in a cohort sampled during active COVID-19.

The V and J genes are TRBV9 and TRBJ1-1; 7 bases are a match to TRBD1. V lost 6 bases, J lost 2 bases, and 10 bases stayed unmatched. CDR1 is SGDLS and CDR2 is YYNGEE in the germline V gene. This CDR3 has 15 amino acids. CDR3 sequence reads: CASTVRDRANTEAFF. CDR3 nucleotide sequence: TGTGCCAGCACCGTGCGTGACAGGGCTAACACTGAAGCTTTCTTT.

The chain joins TRBV3-1 (or the pseudogene TRBV3-2) to TRBJ2-7; 11 bases match TRBD2. V trimming: 1 base; J trimming: 3 bases; junction bases outside the gene matches: 5. Germline CDR1 reads LGHDT; CDR2 reads YNNKEL (reference sequence). The CDR3 runs to 16 residues. The CDR3 region is CASSQVMGLAVYEQYF. CDR3 in DNA: TGTGCCAGCAGCCAAGTGATGGGACTAGCGGTCTACGAGCAGTACTTC.

V and J are TRBV2 and TRBJ2-7; TRBD2 might be the D (7 bases). V shed 6 bases and J shed 4 bases, with 19 bases lying between them. Germline lookup yields CDR1 SNHLY and CDR2 FYNNEI. This CDR3 contains 15 residues. The CDR3 loop reads CASSAEGGGSYEQYF. The DNA of the CDR3 is TGTGCCAGCAGCGCTGAGGGAGGGGGGTCTTACGAGCAGTACTTC.

The rearrangement joins TRBV19 to TRBJ1-1; 8 bases line up with TRBD1. CDR1 and CDR2 from the germline V gene are LNHDA and SQIVND (reference sequence). With 2 bases clipped from V and 3 bases from J, the junction kept 5 bases outside the gene matches. The CDR3 is made up of 15 amino acids. In nucleotides, the CDR3 is TGTGCCAGTAGTATAAGTCAGGGGGCGGACACTGAAGCTTTCTTT. It translates to CASSISQGADTEAFF.

The chain links TRBV30 to TRBJ2-3; 9 bases are shared with TRBD2. The germline V gene has CDR1 GTSNPN and CDR2 SVGIG (reference sequence). The CDR3 is made up of 17 amino acids. J gave up 1 base and V 5 bases, and 13 bases lay outside the gene matches. In DNA form, the CDR3 reads TGTGCCTGGGGGATCGACCCGACTAGCGGCCGCACAGATACGCAGTATTTT. This encodes CAWGIDPTSGRTDTQYF.

The V gene is TRBV5-1, the J gene TRBJ1-2, with a tentative D call TRBD1 (6 bases). Germline CDR1 and CDR2: SGHRS and YFSETQ. Between the trimmed V and J ends, which lost 0 bases and 6 bases, there was a span of 12 bases. The CDR3 totals 14 residues. CDR3: CASSLEGVKDGYTF. DNA for the CDR3: TGCGCCAGCAGCTTGGAGGGGGTTAAGGATGGCTACACCTTC.

The chain employs TRBV29-1 and TRBJ1-6; 11 nucleotides agree with TRBD1. This CDR3 comprises 18 residues. Germline CDR1 reads SQVTM; CDR2 reads ANQGSEA. V trimming: 3 bases; J trimming: 7 bases; junction bases outside the gene matches: 14. In nucleotides, the CDR3 is TGCAGCGTTGATAGCCGGGACAGGGGGGTCGGGGGGAATTCACCCCTCCACTTT. Translation: CSVDSRDRGVGGNSPLHF.